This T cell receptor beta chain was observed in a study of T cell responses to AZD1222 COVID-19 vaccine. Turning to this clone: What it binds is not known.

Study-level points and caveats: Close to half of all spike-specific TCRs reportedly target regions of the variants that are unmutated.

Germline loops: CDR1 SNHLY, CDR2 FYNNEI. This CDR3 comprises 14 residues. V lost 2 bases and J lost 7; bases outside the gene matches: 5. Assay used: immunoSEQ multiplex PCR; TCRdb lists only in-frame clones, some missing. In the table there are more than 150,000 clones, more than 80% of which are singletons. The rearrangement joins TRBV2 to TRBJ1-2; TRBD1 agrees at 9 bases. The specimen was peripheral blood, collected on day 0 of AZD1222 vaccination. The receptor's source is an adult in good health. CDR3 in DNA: TGTGCCAGCAGTGAAAGGACAGGGGTCCGTGGCTACACCTTC. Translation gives CASSERTGVRGYTF.